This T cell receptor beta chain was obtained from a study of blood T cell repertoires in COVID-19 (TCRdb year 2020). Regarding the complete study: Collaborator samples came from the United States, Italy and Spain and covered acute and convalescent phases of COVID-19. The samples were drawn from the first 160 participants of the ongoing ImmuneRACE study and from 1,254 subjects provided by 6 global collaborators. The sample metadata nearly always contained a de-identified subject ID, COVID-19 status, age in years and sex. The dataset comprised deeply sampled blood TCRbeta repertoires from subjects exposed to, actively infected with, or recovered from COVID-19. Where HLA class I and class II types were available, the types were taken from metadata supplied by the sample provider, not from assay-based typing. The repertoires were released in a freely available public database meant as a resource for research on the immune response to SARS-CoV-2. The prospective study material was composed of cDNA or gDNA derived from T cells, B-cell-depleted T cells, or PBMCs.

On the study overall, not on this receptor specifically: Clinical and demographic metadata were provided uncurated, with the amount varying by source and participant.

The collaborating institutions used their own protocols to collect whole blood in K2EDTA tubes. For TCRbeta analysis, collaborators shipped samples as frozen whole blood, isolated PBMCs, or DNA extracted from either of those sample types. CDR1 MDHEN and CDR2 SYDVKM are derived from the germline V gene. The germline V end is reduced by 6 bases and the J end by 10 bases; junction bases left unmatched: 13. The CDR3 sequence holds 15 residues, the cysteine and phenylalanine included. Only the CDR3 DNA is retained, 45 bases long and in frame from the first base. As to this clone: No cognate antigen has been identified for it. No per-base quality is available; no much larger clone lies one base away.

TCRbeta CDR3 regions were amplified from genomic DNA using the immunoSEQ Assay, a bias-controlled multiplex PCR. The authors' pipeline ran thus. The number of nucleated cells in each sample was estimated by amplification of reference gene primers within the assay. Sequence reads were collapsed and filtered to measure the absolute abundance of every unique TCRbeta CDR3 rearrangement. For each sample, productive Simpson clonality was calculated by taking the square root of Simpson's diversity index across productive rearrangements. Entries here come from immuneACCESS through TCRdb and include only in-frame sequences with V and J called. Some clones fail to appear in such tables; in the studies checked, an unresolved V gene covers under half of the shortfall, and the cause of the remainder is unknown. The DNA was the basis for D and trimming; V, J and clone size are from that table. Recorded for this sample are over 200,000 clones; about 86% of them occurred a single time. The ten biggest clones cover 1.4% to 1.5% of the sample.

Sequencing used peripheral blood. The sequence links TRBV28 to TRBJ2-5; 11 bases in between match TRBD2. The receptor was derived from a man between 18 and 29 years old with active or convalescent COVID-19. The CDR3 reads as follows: CASSPGLAGGRDQYF. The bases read TGTGCCAGCAGCCCCGGGCTAGCGGGAGGTCGAGACCAGTACTTC.